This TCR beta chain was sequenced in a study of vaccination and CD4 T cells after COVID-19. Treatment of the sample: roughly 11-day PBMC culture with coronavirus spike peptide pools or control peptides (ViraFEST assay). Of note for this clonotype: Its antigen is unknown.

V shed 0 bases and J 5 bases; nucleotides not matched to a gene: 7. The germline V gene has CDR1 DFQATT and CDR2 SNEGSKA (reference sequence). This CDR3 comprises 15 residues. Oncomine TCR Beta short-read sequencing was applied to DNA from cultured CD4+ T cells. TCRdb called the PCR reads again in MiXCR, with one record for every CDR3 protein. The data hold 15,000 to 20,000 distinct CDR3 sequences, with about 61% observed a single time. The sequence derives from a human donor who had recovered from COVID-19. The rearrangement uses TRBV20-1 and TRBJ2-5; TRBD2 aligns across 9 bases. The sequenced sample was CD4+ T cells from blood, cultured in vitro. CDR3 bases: TGCAGTGCTAGAGATAGCGGGAGAGTAGGGGAGACCCAGTACTTC. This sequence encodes CSARDSGRVGETQYF.